This entry features one TCR beta chain sequence. Original analysis: Nucleated cell counts were estimated from reference gene primer amplification. Assay: immunoSEQ multiplex PCR; the TCRdb copy retains only in-frame clones and omits some. V, J and clone size are those of that table, while D and trimming were read from the DNA. The table lists around 440,000 clones, roughly 88% of them singletons, with approximately 12% in the top ten. Germline V gene sequence: CDR1 MNHNY, CDR2 SVGAGI (reference sequence). V lost 7 bases and J 0 bases, leaving 16 bases between the germline ends. The CDR3 is 16 residues long. Patients of the Seattle cohort, enrolled during active infection, were followed longitudinally. This entry comes from a study of blood T cell repertoires in COVID-19. About the study: From T cells, B-cell-depleted T cells, or PBMCs came the material, which was cDNA or gDNA.

The TCR was taken from a woman in her fifties or sixties with COVID-19, enrolled during active disease. The chain joins TRBV6-6 to TRBJ2-1, with D perhaps TRBD1 (6 bases). Sequencing was carried out using peripheral blood. The CDR3 region is CASTLGGGFSYNEQFF. The DNA of the CDR3 is TGTGCCAGCACCCTTGGTGGGGGCTTCTCCTACAATGAGCAGTTCTTC.